This T cell receptor (beta chain) was identified in a study of identical twins. One entry per CDR3 protein, called by TCRdb with MiXCR from the 5' RACE reads. Of roughly 350,000 distinct CDR3 sequences listed, roughly 9% are singletons. The germline gives CDR1 SEHNR, CDR2 FQNEAQ (reference sequence). Unmatched junction bases numbered 8, after V lost 5 bases and J lost 5 bases. This CDR3 has 14 residues. This clonotype was counted many times. The target antigen is unknown. General study findings and limits: Zero-insertion analyses were open to partial confounding by invariant MAIT and iNKT cells. The degree of excess twin sharing was weaker in beta out-of-frame sequences. Abundant beta clonotypes from cord blood bore fewer insertions; memory repertoires lacked this pattern.

No donor was unhealthy or non-Caucasian. The chain has TRBV7-9 and TRBJ2-5; 7 bases agree with TRBD1. Sequenced sample: naive T cells sorted from blood. This receptor was taken from a woman aged 45-60 years in good health. CDR3 amino acids: CASSQERGRETQYF. DNA of the CDR3: TGTGCCAGCAGCCAAGAAAGGGGGCGGGAGACCCAGTACTTC.